This TCR beta chain was sequenced during a study of T cells in Graves' hyperthyroidism and ophthalmopathy. Study as a whole: Peripheral blood was secured at the point of initial diagnosis, before any treatment.

Amplification of TCR beta CDR3 regions was performed using RNA transcripts as template. The TCR CDR3 was amplified in a first-round RT-PCR using the HTBI primer set. TCRdb used MiXCR to reprocess the multiplex PCR reads, holding one entry per CDR3 protein. The sample lists 600,000 to 850,000 distinct CDR3 sequences; around 19% were seen once. These patients, aged 18 to 65, had recently diagnosed hyperthyroidism lasting under 2 months. The PBMCs studied were ones that came from 10 ml fresh peripheral blood. CDR1 and CDR2 from the germline V gene are SGHRS and YFSETQ. CDR3 length equals 13 residues. V lost 2 bases to trimming and J lost 3 bases, with 8 bases between them. Study conclusions and caveats: The model's output predicted ophthalmopathy at a median of roughly 6 months prior to onset.

This clonotype was found many times. The antigen remains unidentified. Sequencing used blood. The chain carries TRBV5-1 and TRBJ1-1, with D maybe TRBD1 (5 bases). This receptor was identified in a woman in her 50s with Graves' hyperthyroidism that later progressed to Graves' ophthalmopathy. CDR3 DNA sequence: TGCGCCAGCAGCTTCGACAGTGACACTGAAGCTTTCTTT. Protein: CASSFDSDTEAFF. The variable domain in full, with the rest retrieved from reference TRBV5-1 and TRBJ1-1, is KAGVTQTPRYLIKTRGQQVTLSCSPISGHRSVSWYQQTPGQGLQFLFEYFSETQRNKGNFPGRFSGRQFSNSRSEMNVSTLELGDSALYLCASSFDSDTEAFFGQGTRLTVV.